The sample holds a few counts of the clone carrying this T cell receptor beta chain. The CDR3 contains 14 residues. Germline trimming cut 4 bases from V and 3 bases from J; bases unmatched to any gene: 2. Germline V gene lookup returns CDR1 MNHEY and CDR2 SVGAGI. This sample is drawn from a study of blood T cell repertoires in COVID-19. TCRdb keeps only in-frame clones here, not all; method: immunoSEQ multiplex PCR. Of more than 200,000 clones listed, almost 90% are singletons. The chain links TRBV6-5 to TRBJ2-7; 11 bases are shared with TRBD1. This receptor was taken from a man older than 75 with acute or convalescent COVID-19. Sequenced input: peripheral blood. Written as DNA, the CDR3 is TGTGCCAGCAGTTTGGGACAGGGGGTCTACGAGCAGTACTTC. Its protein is CASSLGQGVYEQYF.